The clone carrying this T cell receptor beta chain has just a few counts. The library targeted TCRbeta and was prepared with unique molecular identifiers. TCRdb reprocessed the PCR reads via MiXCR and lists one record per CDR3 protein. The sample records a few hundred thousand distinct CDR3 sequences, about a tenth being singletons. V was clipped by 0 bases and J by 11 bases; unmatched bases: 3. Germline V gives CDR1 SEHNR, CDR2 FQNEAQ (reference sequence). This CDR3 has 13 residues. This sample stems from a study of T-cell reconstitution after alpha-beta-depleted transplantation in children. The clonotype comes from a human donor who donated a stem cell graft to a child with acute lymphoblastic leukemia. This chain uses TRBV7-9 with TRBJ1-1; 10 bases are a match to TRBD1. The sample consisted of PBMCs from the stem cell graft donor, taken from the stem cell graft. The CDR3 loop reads CASSLATDRGAFF. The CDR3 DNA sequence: TGTGCCAGCAGCTTAGCAACGGACAGGGGGGCTTTCTTT.